Below, one TCR beta chain is given with its context. This CDR3 is 13 amino acids long. The V end lost 1 base, the J end lost 9 bases, and 12 bases lay between the germline ends. Germline CDR1 and CDR2: LGHDT and YNNKEL (reference sequence). This specimen belongs to a study of molecular identifiers for immune sequencing clone quantification. Study summary: Replicate RNA from 20,000 or 100,000 naive CD8 T cells formed five aliquots; four were sequenced.

A single record per CDR3 protein comes from TCRdb applying MiXCR to the PCR reads. The sample gives over 90,000 distinct CDR3 sequences, about 32% of which show up once; roughly 10% is in the top ten. Based on a CD8+CD4-CCR7+CD45RA+ profile, naive CD8 T cells were sorted. Sequencing input: naive CD8+ T cells from blood, with Jurkat cell RNA spiked in. Subset indicated: FACS-sorted CD8+CD4-CCR7+CD45RA+ naive T cells. The chain links TRBV3-1 to TRBJ2-5, with D tentatively TRBD2 (5 bases). The source is a human donor in good health. Some libraries in this study had Jurkat cell RNA spiked in. The CDR3: CASSQGRTGAQYF. DNA for the CDR3: TGTGCCAGCAGCCAAGGCAGAACCGGGGCCCAGTACTTC.